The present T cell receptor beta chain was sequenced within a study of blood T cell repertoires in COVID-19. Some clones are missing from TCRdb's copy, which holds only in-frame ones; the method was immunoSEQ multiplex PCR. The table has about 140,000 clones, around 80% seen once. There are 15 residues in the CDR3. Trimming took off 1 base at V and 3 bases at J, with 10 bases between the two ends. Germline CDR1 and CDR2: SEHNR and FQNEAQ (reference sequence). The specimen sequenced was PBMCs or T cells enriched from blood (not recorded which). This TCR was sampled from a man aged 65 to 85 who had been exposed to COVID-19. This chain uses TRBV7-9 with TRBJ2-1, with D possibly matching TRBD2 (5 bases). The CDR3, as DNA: TGTGCCAGCAGCTTAGAGAGGGAGCTCTACAATGAGCAGTTCTTC. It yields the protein CASSLERELYNEQFF.